A selection of T cell receptor beta chains follows, all from one sample in a study of T cell changes during pregnancy in multiple sclerosis. Profiling relied on immunoSEQ multiplex PCR, and the TCRdb table lists in-frame clones only, not all of them. This sample has 80,000 or so clones; roughly 94% occur once, and the top ten carry about 3%. The source material was peripheral blood, sampled before pregnancy. The receptors were gathered from a female donor with multiple sclerosis, enrolled in a pregnancy study. The CDR3 runs from the conserved cysteine through the conserved F or W. A D gene is named only where the DNA matches it firmly.

v_gene: TRBV6-4; j_gene: TRBJ2-1; d_gene: TRBD2; CDR3nt: TGTGCCAGCAGTGACCCTTCGACTAGCGGGAAGTACAATGAGCAGTTCTTC; CDR3aa: CASSDPSTSGKYNEQFF
v_gene: TRBV19; j_gene: TRBJ2-1; d_gene: .; CDR3nt: TGTGCCAGTAGTATAGGGGTTAGCGAATGGGGAAATGAGCAGTTCTTC; CDR3aa: CASSIGVSEWGNEQFF
v_gene: TRBV5-4; j_gene: TRBJ2-1; d_gene: .; CDR3nt: TGTGCCAGCAGCTTGGTTAATAGTGAGCAGTTCTTC; CDR3aa: CASSLVNSEQFF
v_gene: TRBV5-6; j_gene: TRBJ1-4; d_gene: TRBD1; CDR3nt: TGTGCCAGCAGCCTTAAAGACAGGGCGTTTGGAAAACTGTTTTTT; CDR3aa: CASSLKDRAFGKLFF
v_gene: TRBV6-5; j_gene: TRBJ2-7; d_gene: TRBD1; CDR3nt: TGTGCCAGCAGTTATGGAAGGGGGCTGGTTGGCTACGAGCAGTACTTC; CDR3aa: CASSYGRGLVGYEQYF
v_gene: TRBV25-1; j_gene: TRBJ2-2; d_gene: .; CDR3nt: TGTGCCAGCACCCAGGGCACCGGGGAGCTGTTTTTT; CDR3aa: CASTQGTGELFF
v_gene: TRBV6-6; j_gene: TRBJ1-2; d_gene: .; CDR3nt: TGTGCCAGCAGCCAGACAGGAACCTATGGCTACACCTTC; CDR3aa: CASSQTGTYGYTF
v_gene: TRBV27; j_gene: TRBJ2-5; d_gene: .; CDR3nt: TGTGCCAGCAGGTCTACTGGGCTGTACGAGACCCAGTACTTC; CDR3aa: CASRSTGLYETQYF
v_gene: TRBV21-1; j_gene: TRBJ2-5; d_gene: .; CDR3nt: TGTGCCAGCAGCTCTCCCGGGACTAGCGGGAGGGGAGAGACCCAGTACTTC; CDR3aa: CASSSPGTSGRGETQYF
v_gene: TRBV7-2; j_gene: TRBJ2-6; d_gene: .; CDR3nt: TGTGCCAGCAGCTCCGGGGGCTCTGGGGCCAACGTCCTGACTTTC; CDR3aa: CASSSGGSGANVLTF
v_gene: TRBV7-6; j_gene: TRBJ2-7; d_gene: TRBD1; CDR3nt: TGTGCCAGCAGCTTAGCGGCGGGACAGGGGACTTCCTACGAGCAGTACTTC; CDR3aa: CASSLAAGQGTSYEQYF